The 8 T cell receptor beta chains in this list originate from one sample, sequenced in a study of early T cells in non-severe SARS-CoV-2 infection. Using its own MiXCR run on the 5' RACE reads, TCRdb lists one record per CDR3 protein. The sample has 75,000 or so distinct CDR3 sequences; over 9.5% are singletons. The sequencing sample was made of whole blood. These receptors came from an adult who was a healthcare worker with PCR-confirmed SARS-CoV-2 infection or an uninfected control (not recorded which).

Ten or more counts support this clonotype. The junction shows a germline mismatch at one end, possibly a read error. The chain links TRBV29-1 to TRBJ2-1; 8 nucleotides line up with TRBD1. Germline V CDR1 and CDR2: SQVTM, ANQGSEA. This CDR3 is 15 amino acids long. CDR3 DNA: TGCAGCGTCGTGGGAGTAGGGACAGGATACAATGGGCAGTTCTTC. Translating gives CSVVGVGTGYNGQFF.

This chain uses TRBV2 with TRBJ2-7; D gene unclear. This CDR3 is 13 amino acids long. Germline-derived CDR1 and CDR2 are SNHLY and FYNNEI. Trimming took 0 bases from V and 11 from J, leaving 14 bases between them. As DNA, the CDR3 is TGTGCCAGCAGTGAAGCGCCCGGTCTTGTGAAGTACTTC. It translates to CASSEAPGLVKYF.

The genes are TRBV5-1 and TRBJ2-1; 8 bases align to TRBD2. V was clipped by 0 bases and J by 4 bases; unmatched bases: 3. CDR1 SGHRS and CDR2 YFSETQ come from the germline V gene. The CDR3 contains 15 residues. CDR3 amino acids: CASSLVSGTYNEQFF. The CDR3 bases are TGCGCCAGCAGCTTGGTTAGCGGGACATACAATGAGCAGTTCTTC.

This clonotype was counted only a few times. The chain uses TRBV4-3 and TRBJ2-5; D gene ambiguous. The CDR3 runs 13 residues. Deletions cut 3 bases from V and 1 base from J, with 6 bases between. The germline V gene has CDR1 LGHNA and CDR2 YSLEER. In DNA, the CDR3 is TGCGCCAGCAGCCACAACGGCCAAGAGACCCAGTACTTC. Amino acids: CASSHNGQETQYF.

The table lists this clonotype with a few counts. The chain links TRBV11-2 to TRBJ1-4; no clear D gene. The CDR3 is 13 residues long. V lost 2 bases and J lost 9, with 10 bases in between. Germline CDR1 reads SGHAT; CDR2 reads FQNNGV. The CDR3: CASSLSPQQKLFF. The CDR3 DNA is TGTGCCAGCAGCTTATCGCCCCAGCAAAAACTGTTTTTT. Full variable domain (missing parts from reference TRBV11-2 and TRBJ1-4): EAGVAQSPRYKIIEKRQSVAFWCNPISGHATLYWYQQILGQGPKLLIQFQNNGVVDDSQLPKDRFSAERLKGVDSTLKIQPAKLEDSAVYLCASSLSPQQKLFFGSGTQLSVL.

CDR3 sequence (DNA): TGTGCCTGGAGTTGGACCGGGACGGCAACTAATGAAAAACTGTTTTTT. Translation: CAWSWTGTATNEKLFF. This chain joins TRBV30 and TRBJ1-4; D may be TRBD1 (5 bases). V shed 2 bases and J shed 0 bases, with 13 bases lying between them. The CDR3 consists of 16 residues. The germline V gene has CDR1 GTSNPN and CDR2 SVGIG (reference sequence).

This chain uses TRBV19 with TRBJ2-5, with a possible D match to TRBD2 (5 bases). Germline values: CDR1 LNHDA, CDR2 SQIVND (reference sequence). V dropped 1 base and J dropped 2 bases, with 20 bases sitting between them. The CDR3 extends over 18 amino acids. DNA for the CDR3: TGTGCCAGTAGTATAGCCGCTGTACCGGGAACCTTACAAGAGACCCAGTACTTC. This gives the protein CASSIAAVPGTLQETQYF.

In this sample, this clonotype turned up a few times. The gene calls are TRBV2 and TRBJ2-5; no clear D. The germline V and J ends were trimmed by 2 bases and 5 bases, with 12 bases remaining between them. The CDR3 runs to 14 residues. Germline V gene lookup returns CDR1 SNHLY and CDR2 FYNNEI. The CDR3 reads CASSELSRWETQYF. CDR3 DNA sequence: TGTGCCAGCAGTGAATTGTCCAGGTGGGAGACCCAGTACTTC.